This is a list of T cell receptor beta chains from one sample in a study of T cells after yellow fever vaccination. TCRdb re-called the 5' RACE reads with MiXCR, one entry per CDR3 protein. The table lists about 320,000 distinct CDR3 sequences, approximately 12% of them singletons. Specimen: CD4+ T cells sorted from PBMCs, collected 45 days after the yellow fever booster vaccination. The receptors derive from a man between 18 and 35 years old who received the YFV17D yellow fever vaccine. CDR3s include the opening cysteine and the closing phenylalanine or tryptophan. The D gene is left open where the match is weak. Expanded clones get a size class; other rows say once, few or many, or leave the size out.

D gene,clone size,V gene,J gene,CDR3 protein,CDR3 DNA
TRBD1,few,TRBV25-1,TRBJ2-1,CASSPRTGVPQLNEQFF,TGTGCCAGCAGTCCCCGGACAGGGGTCCCTCAGTTGAATGAGCAGTTCTTC
.,few,TRBV20-1,TRBJ2-4,CSADTGLTQNIQYF,TGCAGTGCTGATACGGGACTGACTCAAAACATTCAGTACTTC
TRBD2,.,TRBV11-2,TRBJ2-5,CASSPELAGRVQETQYF,TGTGCCAGCAGCCCAGAACTAGCGGGGAGGGTTCAAGAGACCCAGTACTTC
TRBD1,.,TRBV6-2/TRBV6-3,TRBJ2-4,CASSGTGGAKNIQYF,TGTGCCAGCAGCGGGACAGGGGGGGCCAAAAACATTCAGTACTTC
TRBD2,.,TRBV6-5,TRBJ2-5,CASGKRGAYQETQYF,TGTGCCAGCGGGAAGCGGGGGGCGTACCAAGAGACCCAGTACTTC
.,once,TRBV5-1,TRBJ2-5,CASSSRGQGEETQYF,TGCGCCAGCAGCTCACGGGGGCAGGGGGAAGAGACCCAGTACTTC
TRBD2,.,TRBV2,TRBJ2-1,CASRMTSGRTWWDEQFF,TGTGCCAGCAGGATGACTAGCGGGCGAACCTGGTGGGATGAGCAGTTCTTC
.,few,TRBV20-1,TRBJ2-3,CSANLRGFGTDTQYF,TGCAGTGCTAACTTACGGGGATTCGGCACAGATACGCAGTATTTT
TRBD1,few,TRBV19,TRBJ1-3,CASRRDRADGNTIYF,TGTGCCAGTAGGAGAGACAGGGCCGATGGAAACACCATATATTTT
.,.,TRBV6-2/TRBV6-3,TRBJ2-1,CASSYRGSSYNEQFF,TGTGCCAGCAGTTACAGGGGTAGCTCCTACAATGAGCAGTTCTTC
TRBD2,.,TRBV9,TRBJ2-1,CASSLLSSGGYNEQFF,TGTGCCAGCAGCCTCCTTAGTAGCGGGGGGTACAATGAGCAGTTCTTC
TRBD1,few,TRBV27,TRBJ2-5,CASSFRDRGKTQYF,TGTGCCAGCAGCTTCCGGGACAGGGGGAAGACCCAGTACTTC
.,few,TRBV19,TRBJ2-3,CASSTRLDTDTQYF,TGTGCCAGTAGTACCCGACTAGACACAGATACGCAGTATTTT
.,few,TRBV10-3,TRBJ2-1,CAIRSTGNNEQFF,TGTGCCATCAGATCGACTGGAAACAATGAGCAGTTCTTC
TRBD2,.,TRBV7-3,TRBJ2-3,CASSQAGGGADTQYF,TGTGCCAGCAGCCAAGCGGGGGGCGGGGCGGATACGCAGTATTTT